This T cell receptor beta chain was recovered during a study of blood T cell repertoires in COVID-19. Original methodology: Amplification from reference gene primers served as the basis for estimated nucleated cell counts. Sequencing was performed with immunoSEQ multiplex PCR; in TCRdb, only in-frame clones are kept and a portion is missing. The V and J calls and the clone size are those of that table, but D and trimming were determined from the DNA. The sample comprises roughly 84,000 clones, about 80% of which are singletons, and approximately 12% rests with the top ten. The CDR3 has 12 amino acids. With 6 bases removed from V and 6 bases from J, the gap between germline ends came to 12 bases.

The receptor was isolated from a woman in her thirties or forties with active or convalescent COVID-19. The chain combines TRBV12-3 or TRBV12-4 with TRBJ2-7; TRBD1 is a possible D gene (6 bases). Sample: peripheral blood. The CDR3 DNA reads TGTGCCAGCAGAAGGGGGTCGGTCGAGCAGTACTTC. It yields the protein CASRRGSVEQYF.